This T cell receptor beta chain was identified during a study of vaccination effects on CD4 cells after COVID-19. Study summary: Either the BNT162b2 or mRNA-1273 vaccine was given to participants in two doses. Study-level findings and limits: Vaccine- and infection-induced clones showed marked clonal contraction late following vaccination. Only a single clone (1 of 255 vaccine-induced clones in healthy vaccinees) cross-reacted with common cold coronaviruses.

Only in-frame clones appear in the TCRdb table, and some are missing; sequencing was by immunoSEQ multiplex PCR. This sample has more than 30,000 clones, with roughly 63% found just once. Using viral peptide pools, the ViraFEST assay grew out antigen-specific CD4+ T cells prior to sequencing. After more than 8 days in culture, the CD4+ T cells were isolated. Two million PBMC per well were cultured with around 9.1 IU/ml IL-2 and 8 to 10 ug/ml peptides. As concerns this clone: The antigen remains unidentified.

The CDR3 is made up of 17 amino acids. Trimming removed 4 bases from V and 4 bases from J; junction bases left unmatched: 13. Germline V gene sequence: CDR1 LNHNV, CDR2 YYDKDF (reference sequence). The material was CD4+ T cells from PBMCs cultured with HCoV-229E spike peptides, obtained before COVID-19 vaccination. The sequence came from a human donor who received a COVID-19 vaccine. The chain uses TRBV15 and TRBJ1-1, with 9 nucleotides matching TRBD1. This CDR3 is CATSTRGQGSVSTEAFF. CDR3 DNA: TGTGCCACCAGCACCCGCGGACAGGGGAGCGTTAGCACTGAAGCTTTCTTT.